The sequence of this T cell receptor (beta chain) was determined in a study of spatial heterogeneity in lung cancer. Across the study: Follow-up PBMC samples were sequenced when available, at a median of about two years after resection. Detection consistently captured more beta-chain sequences than alpha-chain sequences.

Carried by each TCR cDNA molecule was a unique molecular identifier. Each CDR3 protein is one row after TCRdb ran MiXCR on the 5' RACE reads. The sample includes around 110,000 distinct CDR3 sequences, 12% of them seen just once. Notes on the study in general: Ubiquitous, expanded tumor-derived TCRs were more frequently observed in blood at resection than at follow-up.

As to time point: blood at routine non-recurrence follow-up after resection. Unsorted whole RNA of tumor, nontumor lung or frozen PBMC was sequenced. This clonotype showed up many times. Its antigen remains unidentified. This CDR3 has 15 residues. CDR1 and CDR2 from the germline V gene are SGHRS and YFSETQ. Germline trimming cut 0 bases from V and 2 bases from J; bases unmatched to any gene: 1. Sequenced material: PBMCs, taken at follow-up. The chain links TRBV5-1 to TRBJ1-5; 8 bases align to TRBD1. The clonotype comes from a male donor with early-stage non-small cell lung cancer. In DNA, the CDR3 is TGCGCCAGCAGCTTGGCGGGACAGGGCAATCAGCCCCAGCATTTT. It yields the protein CASSLAGQGNQPQHF.